This T cell receptor (beta chain) was sequenced in a study of low-dose radiotherapy and immunotherapy resistance in tumors. Study-wide context: Oral aspirin at 300 mg was taken daily by patients for four cycles, beginning on cycle 1 day 1.

Gene-specific TRAV and TRBV primers were used for first-strand cDNA, covering alpha and beta chains. TCR amplification used 20 to 25 PCR cycles, a constant-region primer and a V-primer adapter. TCRdb redid the calling of the reads with MiXCR, one entry per CDR3 protein. The sample yields 80,000 or so distinct CDR3 sequences, less than 20% seen once. This clonotype was seen repeatedly, ten times or more. The V end lost 2 bases, the J end lost 0 bases, and 10 bases lay between the germline ends. Germline lookup yields CDR1 MNHGY and CDR2 SAAAGT. There are 15 residues in the CDR3. The time point is: after trial treatment. Sample treatment: LDRT plus nivolumab, ipilimumab, low-dose cyclophosphamide and aspirin (RACIN trial). Donors received a regimen that comprised nivolumab, ipilimumab, aspirin, low-dose cyclophosphamide and low-dose radiotherapy.

This rearrangement joins TRBV6-8 to TRBJ1-2; D is possibly TRBD1 (6 bases). The receptor was derived from a male donor with prostate cancer. This specimen consisted of PBMCs, obtained after low-dose radiotherapy plus immunotherapy. CDR3 loop: CASSYGPGANYGYTF. In nucleotides, the CDR3 is TGTGCCAGCAGTTACGGGCCAGGGGCTAACTATGGCTACACCTTC.